This TCR beta chain was captured by sequencing in a study of CD8+ T cells in alopecia areata. Reverse transcribed after extraction, RNA yielded cDNA as the sequencing template. Using immunoSEQ multiplex PCR, the repertoire was profiled, and TCRdb retains in-frame clones only, with some absent. Of 120,000 or so clones in the sample, over 55% were seen once. V was trimmed by 4 bases and J by 5 bases, leaving 12 bases between them. There are 13 residues in the CDR3. CDR1 SNHLY and CDR2 FYNNEI come from the germline V gene. Treatment defined: oral pan-JAK inhibitor, 5-10 mg twice daily. This clonotype was obtained from a human donor with alopecia areata. The material was CD4+ T cells sorted from blood, obtained at week 4, from a patient treated with tofacitinib. V and J are TRBV2 and TRBJ2-7, with D tentatively TRBD1 or TRBD2 (6 bases each). CDR3 amino acids: CASSAGGIDEQYF. The CDR3 DNA is TGTGCCAGCAGTGCCGGGGGCATCGACGAGCAGTACTTC.